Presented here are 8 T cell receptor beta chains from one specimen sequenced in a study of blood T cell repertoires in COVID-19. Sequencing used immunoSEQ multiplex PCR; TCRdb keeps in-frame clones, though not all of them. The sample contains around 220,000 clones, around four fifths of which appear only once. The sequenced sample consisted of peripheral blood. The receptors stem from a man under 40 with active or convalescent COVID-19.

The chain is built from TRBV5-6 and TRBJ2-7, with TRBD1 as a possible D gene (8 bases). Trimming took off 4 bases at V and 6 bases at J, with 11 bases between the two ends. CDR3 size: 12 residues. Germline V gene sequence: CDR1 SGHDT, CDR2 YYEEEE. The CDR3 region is CASSHRGGEQYF. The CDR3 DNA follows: TGTGCCAGCAGCCACAGGGGGGGCGAGCAGTACTTC. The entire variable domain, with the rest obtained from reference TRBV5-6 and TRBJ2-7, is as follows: DAGVTQSPTHLIKTRGQQVTLRCSPKSGHDTVSWYQQALGQGPQFIFQYYEEEERQRGNFPDRFSGHQFPNYSSELNVNALLLGDSALYLCASSHRGGEQYFGPGTRLTVT.

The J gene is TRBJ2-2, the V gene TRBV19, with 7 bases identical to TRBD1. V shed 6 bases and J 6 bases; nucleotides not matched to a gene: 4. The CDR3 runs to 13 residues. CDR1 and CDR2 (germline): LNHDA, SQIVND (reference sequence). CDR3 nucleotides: TGTGCCAGTAGAAGAGGACAGGCCGGGGAGCTGTTTTTT. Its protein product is CASRRGQAGELFF.

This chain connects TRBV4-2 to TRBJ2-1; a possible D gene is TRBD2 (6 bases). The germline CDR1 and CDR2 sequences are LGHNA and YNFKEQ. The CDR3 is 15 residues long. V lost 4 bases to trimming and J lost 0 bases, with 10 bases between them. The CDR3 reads CASSRNSGSYNEQFF. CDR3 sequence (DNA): TGTGCCAGCAGCCGCAATAGCGGCTCCTACAATGAGCAGTTCTTC.

The DNA of the CDR3 is TGCGCCAGCAGCCTCGCAGCGGGAGGAACATACAATGAGCAGTTCTTC. Translating gives CASSLAAGGTYNEQFF. The V call is TRBV4-1, the J call TRBJ2-1, with TRBD2 matching 9 bases. V lost 4 bases and J lost 4; bases outside the gene matches: 8. CDR1 is MGHRA, CDR2 YSYEKL, per germline. This CDR3 has 16 residues.

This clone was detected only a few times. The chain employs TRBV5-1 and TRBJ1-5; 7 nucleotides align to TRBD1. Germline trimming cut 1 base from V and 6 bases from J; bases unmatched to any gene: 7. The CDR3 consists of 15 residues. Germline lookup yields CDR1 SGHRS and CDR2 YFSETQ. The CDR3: CASSLTPGQLQPQHF. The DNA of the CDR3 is TGCGCCAGCAGCTTGACTCCGGGACAGCTTCAGCCCCAGCATTTT. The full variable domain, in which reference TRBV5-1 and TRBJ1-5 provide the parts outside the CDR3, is KAGVTQTPRYLIKTRGQQVTLSCSPISGHRSVSWYQQTPGQGLQFLFEYFSETQRNKGNFPGRFSGRQFSNSRSEMNVSTLELGDSALYLCASSLTPGQLQPQHFGDGTRLSIL.

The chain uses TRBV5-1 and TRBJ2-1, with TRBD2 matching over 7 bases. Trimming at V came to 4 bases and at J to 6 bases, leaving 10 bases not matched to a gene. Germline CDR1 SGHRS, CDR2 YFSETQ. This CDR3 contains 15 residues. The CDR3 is CASSPTPGRVNEQFF. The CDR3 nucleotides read TGCGCCAGCAGCCCCACACCGGGGAGGGTCAATGAGCAGTTCTTC.

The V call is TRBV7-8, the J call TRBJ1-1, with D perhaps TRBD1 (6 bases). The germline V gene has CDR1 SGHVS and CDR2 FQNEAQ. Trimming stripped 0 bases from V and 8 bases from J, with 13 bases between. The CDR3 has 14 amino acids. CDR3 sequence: CASSLAGQNVEAFF. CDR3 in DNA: TGTGCCAGCAGCTTAGCAGGACAGAATGTCGAAGCTTTCTTT.

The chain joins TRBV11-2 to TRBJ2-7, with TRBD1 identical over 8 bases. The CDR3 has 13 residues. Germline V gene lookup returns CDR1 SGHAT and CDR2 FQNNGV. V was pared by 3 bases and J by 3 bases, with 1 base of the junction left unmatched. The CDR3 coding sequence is TGTGCCAGCAGCTTCGGACAGGGCTACGAGCAGTACTTC. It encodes CASSFGQGYEQYF.